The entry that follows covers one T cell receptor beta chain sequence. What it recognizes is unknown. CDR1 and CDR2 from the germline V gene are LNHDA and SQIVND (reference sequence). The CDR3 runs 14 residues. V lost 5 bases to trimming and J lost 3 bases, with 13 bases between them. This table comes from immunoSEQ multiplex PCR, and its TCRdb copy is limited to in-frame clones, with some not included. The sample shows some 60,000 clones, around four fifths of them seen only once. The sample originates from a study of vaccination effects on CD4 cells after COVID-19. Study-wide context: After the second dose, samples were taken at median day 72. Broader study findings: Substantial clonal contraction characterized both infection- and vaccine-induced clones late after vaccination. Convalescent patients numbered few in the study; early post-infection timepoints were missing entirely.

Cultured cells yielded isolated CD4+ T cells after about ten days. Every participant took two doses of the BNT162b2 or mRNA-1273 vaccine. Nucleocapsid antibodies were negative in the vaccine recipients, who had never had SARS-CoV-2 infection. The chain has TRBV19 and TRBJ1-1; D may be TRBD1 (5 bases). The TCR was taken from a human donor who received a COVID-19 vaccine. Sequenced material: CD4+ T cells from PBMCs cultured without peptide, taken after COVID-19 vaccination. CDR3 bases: TGTGCCAGTAGTTTCATTGTAGGGGACACTGAAGCTTTCTTT. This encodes CASSFIVGDTEAFF.